These 7 T cell receptor beta chains came from one sample sequenced in a study of blood T cell repertoires in COVID-19. Measured with immunoSEQ multiplex PCR; TCRdb has only the in-frame clones, and not every one. Of approximately 250,000 clones in the sample, about 90% were seen once. Source material: PBMCs or T cells enriched from blood (not recorded which). All receptors come from a woman aged 25 to 39 with acute COVID-19.

The chain combines TRBV6-4 with TRBJ2-7; 8 bases are a match to TRBD2. The junction had 6 bases not matched to a gene; V was cut back by 3 bases and J by 5 bases. The CDR3 totals 14 residues. CDR1 is MRHNA and CDR2 is SNTAGT in the germline V gene. The CDR3 DNA sequence: TGTGCCAGCAGTGAACGAGCGGGAGTGGACGAGCAGTACTTC. Amino acid sequence: CASSERAGVDEQYF.

V and J are TRBV28 and TRBJ2-7, with D perhaps TRBD2 (5 bases). This CDR3 has 13 amino acids. Between the trimmed V and J ends, which lost 6 bases and 2 bases, there was a span of 11 bases. CDR1 MDHEN and CDR2 SYDVKM come from the germline V gene. The CDR3 bases are TGTGCCAGCAGCAAAGGGAGTCCCTACGAGCAGTACTTC. As protein: CASSKGSPYEQYF. Complete variable domain (other parts from reference TRBV28 and TRBJ2-7): DVKVTQSSRYLVKRTGEKVFLECVQDMDHENMFWYRQDPGLGLRLIYFSYDVKMKEKGDIPEGYSVSREKKERFSLILESASTNQTSMYLCASSKGSPYEQYFGPGTRLTVT.

The genes are TRBV3-1 (or the pseudogene TRBV3-2) and TRBJ1-1, with D tentatively TRBD1 (6 bases). Per germline, CDR1 LGHDT and CDR2 YNNKEL (reference sequence). CDR3 length: 15 amino acids. With 4 bases removed from V and 0 bases from J, the gap between germline ends came to 12 bases. The CDR3 here is CASSPISGVNTEAFF. CDR3 DNA sequence: TGTGCCAGCAGCCCGATTTCAGGGGTGAACACTGAAGCTTTCTTT.

The V call is TRBV7-3, the J call TRBJ2-1; no firm D call. Germline CDR1 SGHTA, CDR2 FQGTGA. This CDR3 contains 13 residues. V was shortened by 5 bases and J by 5 bases, with 10 bases between the two germline ends. The DNA for the CDR3 is TGTGCCAGCAGCCCTACTACAAACAATGAGCAGTTCTTC. Protein product: CASSPTTNNEQFF.

This chain joins TRBV24-1 and TRBJ2-1; TRBD2 is a possible D gene (6 bases). Germline-derived CDR1 and CDR2 are KGHDR and SFDVKD. This CDR3 has 11 amino acids. The V and J ends lost 10 bases and 8 bases respectively, with 11 bases between them. CDR3 loop: CATAWGDEQFF. CDR3 DNA: TGTGCCACGGCCTGGGGGGATGAGCAGTTCTTC.

The chain combines TRBV7-2 with TRBJ1-5, with D maybe TRBD1 (6 bases). The CDR3 runs to 14 residues. The V and J ends lost 1 base and 15 bases respectively, with 19 bases between them. Germline CDR1 and CDR2: SGHTA and FQGNSA. The CDR3 sequence: CASSLGRTASNWHF. For the CDR3, the DNA is TGTGCCAGCAGCTTAGGCAGGACAGCCTCCAATTGGCATTTT.

The V and J genes are TRBV7-3 and TRBJ1-1; 8 nucleotides agree with TRBD1. After removal of 5 bases from V and 7 bases from J, the junction contained 6 bases not matched to a gene. CDR3 size: 13 residues. Germline-derived CDR1 and CDR2 are SGHTA and FQGTGA. The CDR3 DNA reads TGTGCCAGCAGCCCTCAGGGGGCCCTTGAAGCTTTCTTT. Protein sequence: CASSPQGALEAFF.